Each of the 8 T cell receptor beta chains below was sequenced from the same sample in a study of blood T cells in healthy people across ages. The second PCR ran about 6 to 11 cycles with a sample-barcoded 5' primer and J-beta primers. MiXCR was run by TCRdb on the 5' RACE reads, yielding one entry per CDR3 protein. The repertoire includes about 1,500,000 distinct CDR3 sequences, 40% to 50% of them detected once, and around 8% sits in the top ten. Input material: blood. These receptors were obtained from a woman aged 18-29 years in good health.

The chain recombines TRBV20-1 with TRBJ2-5, with 8 bases that match TRBD2. The CDR3 sequence is 16 residues long. With 0 bases clipped from V and 0 bases from J, the junction kept 6 bases outside the gene matches. Germline CDR1 reads DFQATT; CDR2 reads SNEGSKA (reference sequence). The CDR3 coding sequence is TGCAGTGCTAGAGAAGCTAGCGGGTCAAACCAAGAGACCCAGTACTTC. Translated: CSAREASGSNQETQYF.

The rearrangement joins TRBV12-3 or TRBV12-4 to TRBJ1-2; the D is unclear. The CDR3 is 14 amino acids. Deletions cut 3 bases from V and 2 bases from J, with 10 bases between. CDR3 nucleotide sequence: TGTGCCAGCAGTTTGTCGGTTCGGAACTATGGCTACACCTTC. Its protein product is CASSLSVRNYGYTF.

The chain carries TRBV6-1 and TRBJ1-2; the D gene is possibly TRBD1 (5 bases). The V end was cut by 6 bases, the J end by 8 bases, with 13 bases between. Germline V gene sequence: CDR1 MNHNS, CDR2 SASEGT. There are 12 residues in the CDR3. The CDR3 is CASREQVRGYTF. CDR3 DNA sequence: TGTGCCAGCAGGGAACAGGTTCGGGGCTACACCTTC.

This clonotype appeared many times. The gene calls are TRBV6-6 and TRBJ2-2; D perhaps matches TRBD1 (6 bases). The V end was cut by 7 bases, the J end by 4 bases, with 13 bases between. This CDR3 region has 14 residues. Per germline, CDR1 MNHNY and CDR2 SVGAGI (reference sequence). The CDR3 loop is CASMQGPGTGELFF. As DNA, the CDR3 is TGTGCCAGCATGCAGGGGCCGGGCACCGGGGAGCTGTTTTTT.

This clonotype occurred a few times. This rearrangement joins TRBV6-5 to TRBJ2-3, with TRBD2 matching over 13 bases. This CDR3 contains 15 residues. Germline lookup yields CDR1 MNHEY and CDR2 SVGAGI. Trimming cost V 4 bases and J 6 bases; bases outside gene matches: 4. The CDR3 bases are TGTGCCAGCAGTTCGGGACTAGCGGGGTTGGATACGCAGTATTTT. The encoded protein is CASSSGLAGLDTQYF.

The chain joins TRBV10-2 to TRBJ2-2, with D tentatively TRBD1 or TRBD2 (5 bases each). Germline lookup yields CDR1 WSHSY and CDR2 SAAADI. Trimming cost V 6 bases and J 4 bases, with 12 bases left between them. The CDR3 loop spans 14 amino acids. The CDR3 DNA reads as TGCGCCAGCAGCCGGGACCATATCACCGGGGAGCTGTTTTTT. It codes for CASSRDHITGELFF.

The V and J genes are TRBV4-1 and TRBJ2-7; D possibly corresponds to TRBD1 (5 bases). The CDR3 loop spans 14 amino acids. V shed 0 bases and J shed 3 bases, with 9 bases lying between them. From germline, CDR1 is MGHRA and CDR2 YSYEKL. CDR3 bases: TGCGCCAGCAGCCAAGACCTGACAGTCTACGAGCAGTACTTC. It specifies CASSQDLTVYEQYF.

The gene calls are TRBV28 and TRBJ1-1, with 8 bases lining up with TRBD1. V trimming: 4 bases; J trimming: 7 bases; junction bases outside the gene matches: 8. This CDR3 region has 14 residues. In germline, CDR1 is MDHEN, CDR2 SYDVKM. The CDR3 nucleotides are TGTGCCAGCAGTTCCAACAGGGGGGGAGGTGAAGCTTTCTTT. Residues: CASSSNRGGGEAFF.